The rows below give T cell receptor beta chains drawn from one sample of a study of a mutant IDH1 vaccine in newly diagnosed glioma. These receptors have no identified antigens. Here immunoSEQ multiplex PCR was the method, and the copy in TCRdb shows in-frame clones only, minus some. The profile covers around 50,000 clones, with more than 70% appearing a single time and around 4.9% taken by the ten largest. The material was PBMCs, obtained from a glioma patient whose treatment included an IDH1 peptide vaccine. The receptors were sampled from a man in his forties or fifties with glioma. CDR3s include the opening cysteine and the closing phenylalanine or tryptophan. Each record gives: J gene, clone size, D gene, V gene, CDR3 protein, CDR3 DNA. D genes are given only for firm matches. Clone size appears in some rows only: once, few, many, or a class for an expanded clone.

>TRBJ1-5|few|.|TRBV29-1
CSALSGNSNQPQHF
TGCAGCGCTCTGTCCGGCAATAGCAATCAGCCCCAGCATTTT
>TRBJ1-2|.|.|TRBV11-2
CASSLDQGSYGYTF
TGTGCCAGCAGCTTAGACCAGGGTTCCTATGGCTACACCTTC
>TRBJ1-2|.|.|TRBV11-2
CASSLLGRGYTF
TGTGCCAGCAGCCTCCTGGGTAGGGGTTACACCTTC
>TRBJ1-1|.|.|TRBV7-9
CASSLAGGPRGAEAFF
TGTGCCAGCAGCTTAGCCGGGGGCCCGAGGGGCGCTGAAGCTTTCTTT
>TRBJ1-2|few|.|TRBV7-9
CASRGDFYTF
TGTGCCAGCAGAGGGGATTTCTACACCTTC
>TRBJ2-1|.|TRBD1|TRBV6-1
CASSGQGAYNEQFF
TGTGCCAGCAGTGGACAGGGGGCCTACAATGAGCAGTTCTTC
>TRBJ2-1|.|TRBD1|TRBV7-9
CATGGTGSYNEQFF
TGTGCCACAGGGGGAACAGGCTCCTACAATGAGCAGTTCTTC
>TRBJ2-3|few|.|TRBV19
CASSIDYRYRSTDTQYF
TGTGCCAGTAGTATAGATTACAGATACCGTAGCACAGATACGCAGTATTTT
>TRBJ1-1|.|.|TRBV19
CASIGGTEAFF
TGTGCCAGCATAGGCGGGACTGAAGCTTTCTTT
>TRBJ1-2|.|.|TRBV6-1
CASRPGGGRSGYTF
TGTGCCAGCAGACCCGGGGGGGGGCGGAGTGGCTACACCTTC
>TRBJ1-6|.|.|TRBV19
CASSPPGGNSPLHF
TGTGCCAGTAGTCCACCGGGGGGTAATTCACCCCTCCACTTT
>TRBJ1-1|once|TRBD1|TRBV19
CASSIDRGAGLEAFF
TGTGCCAGTAGTATCGACAGGGGTGCAGGACTTGAAGCTTTCTTT
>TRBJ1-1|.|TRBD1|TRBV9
CASSATGTGHTEAFF
TGTGCCAGCAGCGCTACCGGGACAGGTCACACTGAAGCTTTCTTT
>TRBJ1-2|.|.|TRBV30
CAWTPDQGGYTF
TGTGCCTGGACTCCGGACCAAGGTGGCTACACCTTC
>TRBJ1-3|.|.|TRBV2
CASSTTESPGNTIYF
TGTGCCAGCAGTACGACGGAGAGCCCAGGAAACACCATATATTTT
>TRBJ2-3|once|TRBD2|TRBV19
CASSIGGLAQPDTQYF
TGTGCCAGTAGTATAGGAGGACTAGCGCAACCAGATACGCAGTATTTT
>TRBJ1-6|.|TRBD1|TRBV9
CASSRWDRENSPLHF
TGTGCCAGCAGCAGATGGGACAGGGAGAATTCACCCCTCCACTTT
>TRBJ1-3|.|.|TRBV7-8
CASSLTGRNTIYF
TGTGCCAGCAGCTTAACAGGGAGAAACACCATATATTTT
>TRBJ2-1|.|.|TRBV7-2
CASSPSNEQFF
TGTGCCAGCAGCCCGAGTAATGAGCAGTTCTTC
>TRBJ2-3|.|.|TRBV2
CASSGSRDTQYF
TGTGCCAGCAGCGGCTCCCGAGATACGCAGTATTTT
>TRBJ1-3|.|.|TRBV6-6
CASSYRRGQGNTIYF
TGTGCCAGCAGTTACCGGCGGGGGCAGGGAAACACCATATATTTT
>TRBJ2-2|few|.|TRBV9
CASSVEAGWMGELFF
TGTGCCAGCAGCGTAGAAGCAGGGTGGATGGGGGAGCTGTTTTTT
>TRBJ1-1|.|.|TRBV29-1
CSVQMNTEAFF
TGCAGCGTCCAGATGAACACTGAAGCTTTCTTT
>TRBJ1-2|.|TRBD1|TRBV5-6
CASSIWDRGNYGYTF
TGTGCCAGCAGCATCTGGGACAGGGGTAACTATGGCTACACCTTC
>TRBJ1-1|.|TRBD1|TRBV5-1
CASSLMQGGTEAFF
TGCGCCAGCAGCTTAATGCAGGGGGGCACTGAAGCTTTCTTT
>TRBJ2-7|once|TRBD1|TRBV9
CASSVGDRGKEHEQYF
TGTGCCAGCAGCGTAGGGGACAGGGGAAAAGAACACGAGCAGTACTTC
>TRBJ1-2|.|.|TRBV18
CASSPTGQSISGYTF
TGTGCCAGCTCACCGACCGGACAGTCTATTTCGGGCTACACCTTC
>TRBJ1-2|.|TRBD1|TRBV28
CASSPSGQVEANYGYTF
TGTGCCAGCAGTCCATCGGGACAGGTGGAAGCTAACTATGGCTACACCTTC
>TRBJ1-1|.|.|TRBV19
CASSILGQVGNTEAFF
TGTGCCAGTAGTATTCTGGGCCAGGTCGGAAACACTGAAGCTTTCTTT
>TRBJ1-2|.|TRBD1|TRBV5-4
CASSGQGMGGYTF
TGTGCCAGCAGCGGACAGGGGATGGGTGGCTACACCTTC
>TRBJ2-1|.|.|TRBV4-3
CASSQVERGGYNEQFF
TGCGCCAGCAGCCAAGTAGAGAGGGGGGGATACAATGAGCAGTTCTTC
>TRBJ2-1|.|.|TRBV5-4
CASSLAGLIHEQFF
TGTGCCAGCAGCTTGGCCGGCCTAATCCATGAGCAGTTCTTC
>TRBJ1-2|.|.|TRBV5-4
CASSFPTEATNYGYTF
TGTGCCAGCAGCTTCCCGACAGAAGCAACTAACTATGGCTACACCTTC
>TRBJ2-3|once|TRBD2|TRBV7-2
CASSRGLAGGGNTQYF
TGTGCCAGCAGCAGGGGACTAGCGGGGGGGGGAAATACGCAGTATTTT
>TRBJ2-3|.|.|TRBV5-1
CASSPDTDTQYF
TGCGCCAGCAGCCCTGACACAGATACGCAGTATTTT
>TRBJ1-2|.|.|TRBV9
CASSVGWGDYGYTF
TGTGCCAGCAGCGTAGGTTGGGGGGACTATGGCTACACCTTC
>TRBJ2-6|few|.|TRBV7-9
CASSLQGYTNVLTF
TGTGCCAGCAGCTTACAGGGCTACACCAACGTCCTGACTTTC
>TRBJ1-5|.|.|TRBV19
CASSMSGTNQHF
TGTGCCAGTAGTATGTCAGGGACCAACCAGCATTTT
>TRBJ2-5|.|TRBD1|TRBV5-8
CASSPGTGAKETQYF
TGTGCCAGCAGCCCTGGGACAGGAGCTAAAGAGACCCAGTACTTC
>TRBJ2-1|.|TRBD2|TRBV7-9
CASIWGGSYNEQFF
TGTGCCTCCATCTGGGGGGGCTCCTACAATGAGCAGTTCTTC